Detailed here is one T cell receptor (beta chain). Original methodology: Reference gene primer amplification gave nucleated cell count estimates. Repertoires were generated with immunoSEQ multiplex PCR, while TCRdb's copy carries only in-frame clones and drops some. The DNA gave D and trimming, while V, J and clone size come from that table. This table has some 150,000 clones, 85% to 90% appearing once. The CDR3 length is 14 residues. Germline V gene lookup returns CDR1 SEHNR and CDR2 FQNEAQ (reference sequence). Trimming shortened V by 6 bases and J by 1 base, and 11 bases separated the two germline ends. This record belongs to a study of blood T cell repertoires in COVID-19. For the study at large: The United States, Italy and Spain supplied acute and convalescent COVID-19 samples. T cells, B-cell-depleted T cells, or PBMCs supplied cDNA or gDNA.

The specimen sequenced was peripheral blood. This sequence was found in a man aged 55 to 70 with active or convalescent COVID-19. The chain couples TRBV7-9 to TRBJ2-3; D unclear. The CDR3 DNA reads TGTGCCAGCAGGCTAAACTACGGCACAGATACGCAGTATTTT. Its translation: CASRLNYGTDTQYF. Full variable domain (remainder filled in from reference TRBV7-9 and TRBJ2-3): DTGVSQNPRHKITKRGQNVTFRCDPISEHNRLYWYRQTLGQGPEFLTYFQNEAQLEKSRLLSDRFSAERPKGSFSTLEIQRTEQGDSAMYLCASRLNYGTDTQYFGPGTRLTVL.